Presented here are 30 T cell receptor beta chains from one specimen sequenced in a study of CD8+ T cells in alopecia areata (dated by TCRdb to the late 2010s). The sample's time point label, decoded: baseline before oral tofacitinib. The library was built by means of the immunoSEQ multiplex PCR assay. RNA was extracted from all samples and reverse transcribed into cDNA, which served as template for TCR sequencing. TCRdb re-hosts the immuneACCESS table, in-frame sequences only. Its copies lack some clones; in the studies checked, an unresolved V gene accounts for under half of them, and the cause for the rest is not known. This sample has 100,000 to 150,000 clones in its table, and roughly 61% of those were observed once. The ten largest clones take up 4.5% of the sample. Sample: CD4+ T cells sorted from blood, taken at week 0. The source is a human donor with alopecia areata.

This sequence joins TRBV13 and TRBJ2-1, with D perhaps matching TRBD2 (6 bases). This CDR3 is 16 amino acids long. Germline CDR1 PRHDT, CDR2 FYEKMQ (reference sequence). V gave up 3 bases and J gave up 2 bases, with 14 bases separating them. CDR3 DNA sequence: TGTGCCAGCAGCTTGGGAGGCAGAGCCACCTACAATGAGCAGTTCTTC. It codes for CASSLGGRATYNEQFF.

V usage is TRBV21-1 and J usage is TRBJ1-2. TRBV21-1 constitutes a pseudogene. This CDR3 comprises 15 residues. The DNA for the CDR3 is TGTGCCAGCAGCTTGAAGGGCAGGGACCGCTATGGCTACACCTTC. This gives the protein CASSLKGRDRYGYTF.

The genes are TRBV7-9 and TRBJ1-2; the D gene is possibly TRBD1 (6 bases). The germline CDR1 and CDR2 sequences are SEHNR and FQNEAQ (reference sequence). Trimming took 4 bases from V and 5 from J, leaving 14 bases between them. The CDR3 consists of 14 residues. The DNA for the CDR3 is TGTGCCAGCAGCTCCGACAGGAGTTGGTATGGCTACACCTTC. Translation: CASSSDRSWYGYTF.

The chain joins TRBV29-1 to TRBJ2-1; TRBD2 might be the D (6 bases). The CDR3 spans 16 residues. V was cut by 3 bases and J by 0 bases, with 15 bases left in between. The germline V gene encodes CDR1 SQVTM and CDR2 ANQGSEA. The CDR3 DNA reads as TGCAGCGTTGATACTTTTCGCGGGGTCTCCTACAATGAGCAGTTCTTC. It specifies CSVDTFRGVSYNEQFF.

This clone turned up a few times. The rearrangement uses TRBV19 and TRBJ2-1, with 7 nucleotides matching TRBD2. Trimming took 5 bases from V and 4 from J; bases not matched to a gene: 11. CDR1 LNHDA and CDR2 SQIVND come from the germline V gene (reference sequence). The CDR3 contains 16 residues. CDR3 DNA sequence: TGTGCCAGTAGTCTTTACCGGCGGGAGTTGTACAATGAGCAGTTCTTC. This codes for CASSLYRRELYNEQFF.

This chain links TRBV9 with TRBJ2-3; D may be TRBD2 (6 bases). CDR3 length: 16 amino acids. Trimming shortened V by 3 bases and J by 6 bases, and 20 bases separated the two germline ends. Per the germline V gene, CDR1 is SGDLS and CDR2 is YYNGEE. The CDR3 coding sequence is TGTGCCAGCAGCGGAGCAGGCGGGGCGAGGAGGGATACGCAGTATTTT. Residues: CASSGAGGARRDTQYF.

This clone turned up a few times. The chain has TRBV29-1 and TRBJ1-1, with D hard to call. The V end was cut by 7 bases, the J end by 1 base, with 19 bases between. The germline V gene encodes CDR1 SQVTM and CDR2 ANQGSEA. The CDR3 sequence is 15 residues long. The CDR3 protein is CSAQQPDGKNTEAFF. In nucleotides, the CDR3 is TGCAGCGCCCAACAACCGGACGGGAAGAACACTGAAGCTTTCTTT.

V is TRBV18 and J is TRBJ1-2; D is possibly TRBD1 (5 bases). Trimming took off 0 bases at V and 8 bases at J, with 10 bases between the two ends. The CDR3 has 13 residues. Germline V lookup: CDR1 KGHSH, CDR2 LQKENI. CDR3 protein: CASSPPGASGYTF. CDR3 sequence (DNA): TGTGCCAGCTCACCACCCGGGGCCTCGGGCTACACCTTC.

This clone was counted only a few times. The CDR3: CASSLSPRGNPFF. The CDR3 DNA is TGCGCCAGCAGCTTGAGCCCACGTGGGAATCCGTTCTTC. The chain combines TRBV5-1 with TRBJ2-1; D gene uncertain. The germline CDR1 and CDR2 sequences are SGHRS and YFSETQ. The CDR3 has 13 amino acids. V was trimmed by 1 base and J by 15 bases, leaving 17 bases between them. Full variable domain (missing parts from reference TRBV5-1 and TRBJ2-1): KAGVTQTPRYLIKTRGQQVTLSCSPISGHRSVSWYQQTPGQGLQFLFEYFSETQRNKGNFPGRFSGRQFSNSRSEMNVSTLELGDSALYLCASSLSPRGNPFFGPGTRLTVL.

The rearrangement joins TRBV7-9 to TRBJ1-6; 7 positions match TRBD1. V shed 5 bases, J shed 7 bases, and the junction held 5 bases outside the gene matches. The CDR3 has 14 amino acids. Germline-derived CDR1 and CDR2 are SEHNR and FQNEAQ (reference sequence). CDR3 sequence: CASSLSDRNSPLHF. Written as DNA, the CDR3 is TGTGCCAGCAGCCTCTCGGACAGGAATTCACCCCTCCACTTT.

The chain joins TRBV9 to TRBJ2-5; D perhaps matches TRBD1 (6 bases). The CDR3 is 14 amino acids. Germline CDR1 SGDLS, CDR2 YYNGEE. With 3 bases removed from V and 4 bases from J, the gap between germline ends came to 13 bases. The CDR3 region is CASSAVGQLETQYF. In nucleotides, the CDR3 is TGTGCCAGCAGCGCAGTCGGACAGTTAGAGACCCAGTACTTC.

The chain is built from TRBV11-3 and TRBJ2-3, with D tentatively TRBD1 or TRBD2 (5 bases each). V lost 3 bases and J 5 bases, leaving 15 bases between the germline ends. Germline V gene sequence: CDR1 SGHNT, CDR2 YENEEA. This CDR3 comprises 15 residues. CDR3 sequence: CASSLHAGAEDTQYF. The CDR3 DNA reads TGTGCCAGCAGCTTGCATGCCGGGGCGGAAGATACGCAGTATTTT.

This clone was seen only a few times. The chain employs TRBV6-6 and TRBJ1-2, with TRBD1 matching over 9 bases. Germline values: CDR1 MNHNY, CDR2 SVGAGI (reference sequence). The CDR3 spans 15 residues. The V segment lost 5 bases and the J segment 1 base; nucleotides outside the gene matches: 5. In DNA form, the CDR3 reads TGTGCCAGCAGTCCGGGACAGGGATATAACTATGGCTACACCTTC. Translated: CASSPGQGYNYGYTF.

A few counts support this clone. The chain couples TRBV10-3 to TRBJ1-6; D is perhaps TRBD1 (5 bases). V was shortened by 4 bases and J by 9 bases, with 10 bases between the two germline ends. This CDR3 is built from 13 residues. From germline, CDR1 is ENHRY and CDR2 SYGVKD. CDR3 loop: CAISGGEGSPLHF. CDR3 sequence (DNA): TGTGCCATCAGTGGGGGGGAAGGTTCACCCCTCCACTTT.

Points on this clone: The same CDR3 also results from other DNA sequences found in this sample. This CDR3 reads CASSLADRGQETQYF. The CDR3 DNA follows: TGCGCCAGCAGCTTAGCCGACAGGGGGCAAGAGACCCAGTACTTC. The chain has TRBV5-1 and TRBJ2-5; 9 nucleotides line up with TRBD1. The CDR3 loop spans 15 amino acids. Germline values: CDR1 SGHRS, CDR2 YFSETQ. J was trimmed by 2 bases and V by 2 bases; bases with no gene match: 4.

This chain links TRBV5-1 with TRBJ1-2; TRBD1 agrees at 10 bases. The V gene's germline CDR1 is SGHRS and CDR2 YFSETQ. With 4 bases clipped from V and 2 bases from J, the junction kept 2 bases outside the gene matches. The CDR3 is 14 amino acids. The CDR3 protein is CASSPDRGNYGYTF. The CDR3 DNA is TGCGCCAGCAGCCCGGACAGGGGGAACTATGGCTACACCTTC.

The chain employs TRBV19 and TRBJ1-5; D remains ambiguous. Germline assignment: CDR1 LNHDA and CDR2 SQIVND (reference sequence). The CDR3 has 15 amino acids. V was shortened by 1 base and J by 1 base, with 8 bases between the two germline ends. CDR3 DNA: TGTGCCAGTAGTATAGGCTACATCAGCAATCAGCCCCAGCATTTT. This gives the protein CASSIGYISNQPQHF.

Only one count was recorded for this clone. This chain uses TRBV4-3 with TRBJ1-1; a possible D gene is TRBD1 (6 bases). CDR1 and CDR2 (germline): LGHNA, YSLEER. Trimming took off 3 bases at V and 8 bases at J, with 25 bases between the two ends. The CDR3 sequence is 17 residues long. CDR3 in amino acids: CASSQGAAGEVWGEAFF. The CDR3 DNA reads TGCGCCAGCAGCCAGGGGGCGGCAGGGGAGGTCTGGGGAGAAGCTTTCTTT.

The chain joins TRBV28 to TRBJ2-7, with no clear D. Germline V gene lookup returns CDR1 MDHEN and CDR2 SYDVKM. Trimming cost V 1 base and J 0 bases, with 7 bases left between them. The CDR3 is 14 amino acids. CDR3 sequence reads: CASSLSQTSYEQYF. CDR3 DNA sequence: TGTGCCAGCAGTTTATCGCAGACCTCCTACGAGCAGTACTTC.

V and J are TRBV7-9 and TRBJ1-2; D is undetermined. The CDR3 is 13 residues long. Germline V gene data show CDR1 as SEHNR and CDR2 as FQNEAQ (reference sequence). The V end lost 1 base, the J end lost 4 bases, and 7 bases lay between the germline ends. The CDR3 bases are TGTGCCAGCAGCTTAGGGACGATCTATGGCTACACCTTC. Translation: CASSLGTIYGYTF.

The chain recombines TRBV19 with TRBJ2-2, with D unresolved. Per the germline V gene, CDR1 is LNHDA and CDR2 is SQIVND (reference sequence). V lost 7 bases and J 8 bases, leaving 20 bases between the germline ends. The CDR3 loop spans 15 amino acids. Here the CDR3 DNA reads TGTGCCAGTACGAGCTTCGGACCTTCGGGTGGGGAGCTGTTTTTT. It encodes CASTSFGPSGGELFF.

The rearrangement joins TRBV5-1 to TRBJ2-7; D gene ambiguous. The CDR3 is 14 residues long. V lost 1 base to trimming and J lost 5 bases, with 13 bases between them. CDR1 and CDR2 from the germline V gene are SGHRS and YFSETQ. CDR3 in DNA: TGCGCCAGCAGCTTGACGGCCCGGCCCCACGAGCAGTACTTC. This sequence encodes CASSLTARPHEQYF.

This clone showed up just a few times. V usage is TRBV14 and J usage is TRBJ1-4, with TRBD1 matching 7 bases. The trim removed 6 bases at V and 7 bases at J, leaving 5 bases unmatched. The CDR3 has 13 amino acids. Germline values: CDR1 SGHDN, CDR2 FVKESK. In DNA, the CDR3 is TGTGCCAGCAGGGAAGGGGGCCGTGAAAAACTGTTTTTT. This codes for CASREGGREKLFF.

The chain carries TRBV5-4 and TRBJ2-2; D might be TRBD2 (5 bases). Per germline, CDR1 SGHNT and CDR2 YYREEE (reference sequence). V gave up 2 bases and J gave up 0 bases, with 8 bases separating them. This CDR3 spans 15 amino acids. CDR3 nucleotide sequence: TGTGCCAGCAGCTTAGTGGGAGCGAACACCGGGGAGCTGTTTTTT. The encoded protein is CASSLVGANTGELFF.

This clone was seen a handful of times. This chain uses TRBV6-6 with TRBJ2-6, with 7 bases lining up with TRBD1. Trimming removed 10 bases from V and 3 bases from J; junction bases left unmatched: 3. Germline-derived CDR1 and CDR2 are MNHNY and SVGAGI (reference sequence). This CDR3 is 13 amino acids long. CDR3 sequence reads: CAINRGGANVLTF. CDR3 bases: TGTGCCATAAACAGGGGTGGGGCCAACGTCCTGACTTTC.

The rearrangement links TRBV10-3 to TRBJ1-1; possible D gene TRBD1, 5 bases. CDR1 and CDR2 from the germline V gene are ENHRY and SYGVKD. Trimming left V 0 bases short and J 0 bases short, with 14 bases between. This CDR3 is built from 17 residues. CDR3 DNA sequence: TGTGCCATCAGTGAGTCGGGGAGGGGCCCGATGAACACTGAAGCTTTCTTT. Amino acid sequence: CAISESGRGPMNTEAFF.

With regard to this clone: The same CDR3 also results from other DNA sequences found in this sample. The V gene is TRBV7-9, the J gene TRBJ2-3; a weak D match, TRBD2 (6 bases). Between the trimmed V and J ends, which lost 0 bases and 3 bases, there was a span of 7 bases. Looked up from germline, CDR1 is SEHNR and CDR2 is FQNEAQ (reference sequence). This CDR3 has 14 amino acids. CDR3 nucleotides: TGTGCCAGCAGCTTAGCGGGAGGAACAGATACGCAGTATTTT. It codes for CASSLAGGTDTQYF.

V is TRBV5-6 and J is TRBJ2-4; D tentatively reads TRBD1 or TRBD2 (5 bases each). The CDR3 consists of 18 residues. Trimming left V 1 base short and J 0 bases short, with 17 bases between. CDR1 and CDR2 (germline): SGHDT, YYEEEE. CDR3 loop: CASSLHGAGLIAKNIQYF. The DNA for the CDR3 is TGTGCCAGCAGCTTGCACGGGGCGGGCTTGATAGCCAAAAACATTCAGTACTTC.

This clone was seen a handful of times. This chain uses TRBV7-2 with TRBJ2-2; 9 nucleotides match TRBD2. J lost 5 bases, V lost 5 bases, and 6 bases had no gene match. Germline V lookup: CDR1 SGHTA, CDR2 FQGNSA. The CDR3 runs 15 residues. The chain's CDR3 is CASSHGGGVTGELFF. The CDR3 bases are TGTGCCAGCAGCCACGGCGGGGGGGTTACCGGGGAGCTGTTTTTT.

CDR3 in DNA: TGCGCCAGCAGCGACCGGGACAAAGAGACCCAGTACTTC. Its protein is CASSDRDKETQYF. V and J are TRBV5-1 and TRBJ2-5, with a tentative D call TRBD1 (6 bases). This CDR3 contains 13 residues. The V and J ends lost 4 bases and 3 bases respectively, with 10 bases between them. Germline-derived CDR1 and CDR2 are SGHRS and YFSETQ.